A single sample gave rise to the 19 T cell receptor beta chains below, sequenced in a study of monozygotic twins with cystic fibrosis. Clones were sequenced by immunoSEQ multiplex PCR, and TCRdb holds only the in-frame ones, with some missing. This table has under 25,000 clones, around 97% appearing once. Sequencing used blood. Source of these receptors: a woman aged 30 to 39 with cystic fibrosis.

J is TRBJ1-5 and V is TRBV25-1; TRBD1 aligns across 8 bases. The CDR3 runs to 13 residues. The junction had 0 bases not matched to a gene; V was cut back by 4 bases and J by 4 bases. Germline V CDR1 and CDR2: MGHDK, SYGVNS. The CDR3 bases are TGTGCCAGCAGTGGGACAGGGAATCAGCCCCAGCATTTT. Amino acid sequence: CASSGTGNQPQHF.

The chain carries TRBV5-6 and TRBJ2-7, with TRBD1 identical over 9 bases. The germline CDR1 and CDR2 sequences are SGHDT and YYEEEE. J was trimmed by 4 bases and V by 4 bases; bases with no gene match: 9. This CDR3 has 15 residues. CDR3 bases: TGTGCCAGCAGCCTGCTCGGGACAGGGCCGTACGAGCAGTACTTC. Residues: CASSLLGTGPYEQYF.

The V gene is TRBV4-3, the J gene TRBJ1-4; D call uncertain. The V gene's germline CDR1 is LGHNA and CDR2 YSLEER. The ends were cut back, 3 bases at V and 4 bases at J, with 6 bases in the middle. The CDR3 is made up of 13 amino acids. The DNA for the CDR3 is TGCGCCAGCAGCCAGTACAGTAATGAAAAACTGTTTTTT. Amino acid sequence: CASSQYSNEKLFF.

J is TRBJ2-3 and V is TRBV4-3; 9 bases agree with TRBD1. The CDR3 extends over 13 amino acids. J gave up 10 bases and V 4 bases, and 6 bases lay outside the gene matches. Germline CDR1 is LGHNA and CDR2 is YSLEER. The CDR3 coding sequence is TGCGCCAGCAGCCGAGTGGACAGGGGTTCGCAGTATTTT. It translates to CASSRVDRGSQYF.

V gene TRBV18 combines with J gene TRBJ2-1, with 10 bases fitting TRBD2. CDR3 length: 13 residues. Per germline, CDR1 KGHSH and CDR2 LQKENI. The junction had 4 bases not matched to a gene; V was cut back by 4 bases and J by 10 bases. The CDR3 here is CASSRETSGEQFF. CDR3 coding DNA: TGTGCCAGCTCACGAGAGACTAGCGGGGAGCAGTTCTTC.

The CDR3 loop reads CAWSVQGAYNSPLHF. CDR3 bases: TGTGCCTGGAGTGTACAGGGGGCTTATAATTCACCCCTCCACTTT. V is TRBV30 and J is TRBJ1-6; 9 bases fit TRBD1. V lost 0 bases to trimming and J lost 4 bases; unmatched junction nucleotides: 1. Germline CDR1 GTSNPN, CDR2 SVGIG (reference sequence). CDR3 size: 15 residues.

The chain has TRBV15 and TRBJ2-7; no reliable D call. The ends were cut back, 3 bases at V and 4 bases at J, with 4 bases in the middle. Germline loops: CDR1 LNHNV, CDR2 YYDKDF (reference sequence). The CDR3 has 11 residues. The CDR3 nucleotides read TGTGCCACCAGCAGTCAATACGAGCAGTACTTC. Translated, it gives CATSSQYEQYF.

V gene TRBV5-1 combines with J gene TRBJ1-2; 8 nucleotides line up with TRBD1. The CDR3 totals 15 residues. CDR1 is SGHRS and CDR2 is YFSETQ in the germline V gene. The junction had 5 bases not matched to a gene; V was cut back by 0 bases and J by 4 bases. Written as DNA, the CDR3 is TGCGCCAGCAGCTTGGAGGACAGGGTAGGCTATGGCTACACCTTC. It codes for CASSLEDRVGYGYTF.

V and J are TRBV5-6 and TRBJ1-1; no firm D call. The CDR3 loop spans 13 amino acids. V was pared by 1 base and J by 8 bases, with 12 bases between. Germline CDR1 and CDR2: SGHDT and YYEEEE. The CDR3 loop is CASSLLRVQEAFF. The CDR3 nucleotides are TGTGCCAGCAGCTTGCTACGGGTACAAGAAGCTTTCTTT. The whole variable domain, filled in from reference TRBV5-6 and TRBJ1-1, reads DAGVTQSPTHLIKTRGQQVTLRCSPKSGHDTVSWYQQALGQGPQFIFQYYEEEERQRGNFPDRFSGHQFPNYSSELNVNALLLGDSALYLCASSLLRVQEAFFGQGTRLTVV.

The V and J genes are TRBV27 and TRBJ1-1, with no clear D. Trimming stripped 2 bases from V and 5 bases from J, with 9 bases between. From germline, CDR1 is MNHEY and CDR2 SMNVEV (reference sequence). This CDR3 spans 13 amino acids. The CDR3 bases are TGTGCCAGCAGTTTAAAGCTCGGGACTGAAGCTTTCTTT. Its protein is CASSLKLGTEAFF.

The J gene is TRBJ2-3, the V gene TRBV28, with TRBD2 matching 11 bases. There are 16 residues in the CDR3. After removal of 5 bases from V and 6 bases from J, the junction contained 10 bases not matched to a gene. Germline CDR1 reads MDHEN; CDR2 reads SYDVKM. In DNA, the CDR3 is TGTGCCAGCAGTAGAACTAGCGGGGGAGTGATGGATACGCAGTATTTT. It yields the protein CASSRTSGGVMDTQYF.

This rearrangement joins TRBV5-5 to TRBJ2-5; the D is unclear. The CDR3 has 14 amino acids. V was clipped by 8 bases and J by 2 bases, with 16 bases between them. Germline V CDR1 and CDR2: SGHKS, YYEKEE (reference sequence). CDR3: CASHLIGRQETQYF. The CDR3 nucleotides read TGTGCCAGTCACTTAATCGGGCGGCAAGAGACCCAGTACTTC.

The chain links TRBV29-1 to TRBJ1-2; 7 bases fit TRBD1. In germline, CDR1 is SQVTM, CDR2 ANQGSEA. Germline trimming cut 5 bases from V and 8 bases from J; bases unmatched to any gene: 8. This CDR3 contains 12 residues. The DNA for the CDR3 is TGCAGCGTTTCAGGGGGTTCGAAGGGCTACACCTTC. This translates into CSVSGGSKGYTF.

This rearrangement joins TRBV28 to TRBJ1-4; TRBD1 is a possible D gene (6 bases). V was trimmed by 3 bases and J by 5 bases, leaving 10 bases between them. CDR3 length equals 14 residues. Germline CDR1 MDHEN, CDR2 SYDVKM. CDR3 nucleotide sequence: TGTGCCAGCAGTTTCAGGGGCACAAATGAAAAACTGTTTTTT. This encodes CASSFRGTNEKLFF. The variable domain in full, with the rest retrieved from reference TRBV28 and TRBJ1-4, is DVKVTQSSRYLVKRTGEKVFLECVQDMDHENMFWYRQDPGLGLRLIYFSYDVKMKEKGDIPEGYSVSREKKERFSLILESASTNQTSMYLCASSFRGTNEKLFFGSGTQLSVL.

The chain uses TRBV11-2 and TRBJ1-3; the D is unclear. Trimming pared 6 bases from V and 1 base from J, leaving 10 bases between. The CDR3 is made up of 14 amino acids. CDR1 SGHAT and CDR2 FQNNGV come from the germline V gene. CDR3 sequence: CASSTHVSGNTIYF. DNA for the CDR3: TGTGCCAGCAGTACACACGTTTCTGGAAACACCATATATTTT.

The chain employs TRBV19 and TRBJ2-1, with 7 bases identical to TRBD2. Germline loops: CDR1 LNHDA, CDR2 SQIVND (reference sequence). J gave up 7 bases and V 3 bases, and 6 bases lay outside the gene matches. CDR3 length: 14 amino acids. As DNA, the CDR3 is TGTGCCAGTAGTATGGGGGGGAAACTGAATGAGCAGTTCTTC. Its translation: CASSMGGKLNEQFF.

Written as DNA, the CDR3 is TGCGCCAGCAGTATGGGGACAGACCTTAACTATGGCTACACCTTC. Amino acids: CASSMGTDLNYGYTF. This sequence joins TRBV5-1 and TRBJ1-2; 7 positions agree with TRBD1. This CDR3 is 15 amino acids long. With V trimmed by 5 bases and J by 1 base, 8 bases remained unmatched. Germline CDR1 and CDR2: SGHRS and YFSETQ.

The V call is TRBV27, the J call TRBJ2-7; maybe TRBD1 (6 bases). The germline V and J ends were trimmed by 2 bases and 4 bases, with 15 bases remaining between them. The length of the CDR3 is 15 residues. The germline CDR1 and CDR2 sequences are MNHEY and SMNVEV (reference sequence). The CDR3 coding sequence is TGTGCCAGCAGTTTACGCGGCCAGGGGCGGTACGAGCAGTACTTC. Its protein product is CASSLRGQGRYEQYF.

The genes are TRBV2 and TRBJ2-5, with 8 bases that match TRBD2. CDR3 length equals 15 residues. V was clipped by 8 bases and J by 1 base; unmatched bases: 9. Germline loops: CDR1 SNHLY, CDR2 FYNNEI. This CDR3 reads CASGLLTSGQETQYF. Written as DNA, the CDR3 is TGTGCCAGCGGCCTCCTCACTAGCGGCCAAGAGACCCAGTACTTC.